What follows describes a single T cell receptor beta chain. Some clones are missing from TCRdb's copy, which holds only in-frame ones; the method was immunoSEQ multiplex PCR. This table has a few hundred thousand clones, 85% to 90% appearing once. Germline assignment: CDR1 MNHEY and CDR2 SVGEGT. V lost 5 bases and J 5 bases, leaving 13 bases between the germline ends. The CDR3 has 13 residues. The sample belongs to a study of blood T cell repertoires in COVID-19. Study-level background: The analysed material was cDNA or gDNA that came from T cells, B-cell-depleted T cells, or PBMCs.

The specimen sequenced was PBMCs or T cells enriched from blood (not recorded which). The chain has TRBV6-2 or TRBV6-3 and TRBJ2-7; D might be TRBD1 (5 bases). The origin of this receptor is a woman between 18 and 29 years old with acute COVID-19. CDR3 nucleotides: TGTGCCAGCAGTCCGAAGGAGACAGACGAGCAGTACTTC. This gives the protein CASSPKETDEQYF.